The subject of this entry is one T cell receptor (beta chain). Its specificity is unknown. This sample is part of a study of Ad26.COV2.S vaccination and SARS-CoV-2 variants. Overall study context: By the intramuscular route, Ad26.COV2.S was given once, or twice 56 days apart.

Overall study findings and caveats: An underestimation of total T cell responses may have resulted from the TCR breadth and depth analyses. Vaccine recipients and placebo recipients showed similar non-spike TCR breadth.

Documented treatment: around 19 received Ad26.COV2.S at low or high dose, single or two shots; 5 received placebo; per-sample allocation not given. Material that was analyzed had been drawn on day 63 after the first vaccine or placebo injection. At a Boston site, the person donating was an adult of 18-55 years. The CDR3 covers 15 residues. CDR1 and CDR2 from the germline V gene are SGHKS and YYEKEE (reference sequence). With V trimmed by 6 bases and J by 2 bases, 7 bases remained unmatched. Sequencing used immunoSEQ multiplex PCR; TCRdb keeps in-frame clones, though not all of them. Of about 400,000 clones in the sample, about 83% were seen once.

This receptor was obtained from a person between 18 and 65 years old who received the Ad26.COV2.S COVID-19 vaccine or a placebo. The genes are TRBV5-5 and TRBJ2-7; 11 bases line up with TRBD2. The sequencing here drew on peripheral blood, taken in a trial of Ad26.COV2.S vaccine versus placebo. CDR3: CASNPIAGGPYEQYF. Written as DNA, the CDR3 is TGTGCCAGCAACCCGATAGCGGGGGGGCCCTACGAGCAGTACTTC.